The clone carrying this TCR beta chain was detected a few times. As yet, its antigen is unknown. CD4+ T cells that had been cultured provided DNA sequenced with the Oncomine TCR Beta short-read assay. MiXCR was run by TCRdb on the PCR reads, yielding one entry per CDR3 protein. The sample yields approximately 19,000 distinct CDR3 sequences, about 59% seen once. The V gene lost 6 bases and the J gene lost 9 bases, with 12 bases spanning the gap. The CDR3 loop spans 12 amino acids. This record comes from a study of vaccination and CD4 T cells after COVID-19. Overall study context: Control cultures, each given a CEFX pool, an HIV-1 Nef pool, or no peptide, were included.

Findings of the study overall: From approximately 21 to 40, the median of SARS-CoV-2-reactive clonotypes rose without reaching significance.

The treatment denotes: roughly 11-day PBMC culture with coronavirus spike peptide pools or control peptides (ViraFEST assay). From the approximately 9-day cultures, CD4+ T cells were isolated by negative selection. Source material: CD4+ T cells from blood, cultured in vitro. The chain links TRBV12-3 or TRBV12-4 to TRBJ1-5, with D possibly TRBD1 on 5 matching bases. This clonotype was obtained from a human donor who had recovered from COVID-19. DNA for the CDR3: TGTGCCAGCAGATCTACAGGCCTGCCCCAGCATTTT. Its protein is CASRSTGLPQHF.